This TCR beta chain was identified in a study of T cells in Graves' hyperthyroidism and ophthalmopathy. A patient was excluded if there was uncontrolled infection, other autoimmune disease, pregnancy or lactation. The investigators amplified TCR beta CDR3 regions from RNA transcripts. Initially, a first-round RT-PCR of the TCR CDR3 employed the HTBI primer set. Via MiXCR, TCRdb re-called the multiplex PCR reads, giving one row per CDR3 protein. Counted here are over 700,000 distinct CDR3 sequences, more than 30% occurring once; the ten biggest clones make up 7.5% to 9.5%. Trimming stripped 0 bases from V and 7 bases from J, with 10 bases between. The germline V gene encodes CDR1 LGHNA and CDR2 YNFKEQ. The CDR3 runs to 13 residues.

This chain connects TRBV4-2 to TRBJ2-7, with D uncertain. The sample comprised blood. This TCR was recovered from a man younger than 30 with Graves' hyperthyroidism. CDR3 sequence (DNA): TGTGCCAGCAGCCAAGAATTAACGTGGGAGCAGTACTTC. It translates to CASSQELTWEQYF.